A single sample is the source of the 5 T cell receptor beta chains below, sequenced in a study of T cells after somatic rescue of genetic block. Produced via immunoSEQ multiplex PCR; TCRdb's table is partial and in-frame only. In the table there are tens of thousands of clones, around 92% of which are singletons. The sequenced sample was peripheral blood mononuclear cells (PBMCs). The receptors stem from a man aged 40-55 years.

This chain links TRBV28 with TRBJ2-2; no clear D. Germline CDR1 reads MDHEN; CDR2 reads SYDVKM. Between the trimmed V and J ends, which lost 1 base and 3 bases, there was a span of 3 bases. This CDR3 has 13 amino acids. For the CDR3, the DNA is TGTGCCAGCAGTTTATACGACACCGGGGAGCTGTTTTTT. It specifies CASSLYDTGELFF.

The sample holds one count of this clone. The chain links TRBV7-8 to TRBJ1-6; D ambiguous. The V end lost 5 bases, the J end lost 13 bases, and 21 bases lay between the germline ends. Per the germline V gene, CDR1 is SGHVS and CDR2 is FQNEAQ. The CDR3 length is 15 residues. This CDR3 is CASSLRFGGRPPLHF. CDR3 DNA: TGTGCCAGCAGCCTCCGATTCGGTGGACGGCCGCCCCTCCACTTT. Using reference TRBV7-8 and TRBJ1-6 for the parts outside the CDR3, the full variable domain is GAGVSQSPRYKVAKRGQDVALRCDPISGHVSLFWYQQALGQGPEFLTYFQNEAQLDKSGLPSDRFFAERPEGSVSTLKIQRTQQEDSAVYLCASSLRFGGRPPLHFGNGTRLTVT.

The chain recombines TRBV11-2 with TRBJ2-2, with 9 bases fitting TRBD1. This CDR3 spans 15 amino acids. V lost 5 bases to trimming and J lost 4 bases; unmatched junction nucleotides: 5. Germline CDR1 reads SGHAT; CDR2 reads FQNNGV. CDR3 residues: CASSHRDRVTGELFF. The CDR3 nucleotides are TGTGCCAGCAGCCACCGGGACAGGGTCACCGGGGAGCTGTTTTTT.

V and J are TRBV6-5 and TRBJ1-2; D call uncertain. This CDR3 has 14 amino acids. Per the germline V gene, CDR1 is MNHEY and CDR2 is SVGAGI. Trimming left V 6 bases short and J 7 bases short, with 18 bases between. CDR3 loop: CASRPDGRSPGYTF. The CDR3 DNA sequence: TGTGCCAGCAGGCCCGACGGACGCAGTCCTGGCTACACCTTC.

CDR3: CASTPGGPVGELFF. CDR3 nucleotides: TGTGCCAGCACCCCAGGGGGCCCGGTCGGGGAGCTGTTTTTT. The chain has TRBV7-2 and TRBJ2-2; 8 nucleotides line up with TRBD1. Trimming cost V 7 bases and J 7 bases; bases outside gene matches: 8. This CDR3 comprises 14 residues. The germline V gene encodes CDR1 SGHTA and CDR2 FQGNSA.